These 22 T cell receptor beta chains share one sample of origin, sequenced in a study of cytomegalovirus exposure and HLA in healthy donors. Primers included in the PCR were 60 Vbeta and 13 Jbeta primers. The protocol was immunoSEQ multiplex PCR, while the TCRdb copy is restricted to in-frame clones and leaves out a portion. The sample holds 110,000 or so clones; under 85% are singletons and the top ten take 2% to 2.5%. The material sequenced was PBMCs. These TCRs come from a young man in good health and CMV-seronegative.

This chain connects TRBV7-8 to TRBJ2-7; possibly TRBD1 for D (6 bases). Germline V CDR1 and CDR2: SGHVS, FQNEAQ. The ends were cut back, 3 bases at V and 2 bases at J, with 11 bases in the middle. This CDR3 spans 14 amino acids. The CDR3 DNA follows: TGTGCCAGCAGCTTGACAGGAGTAGCCTACGAGCAGTACTTC. Its translation is CASSLTGVAYEQYF.

CDR3 sequence: CASSPDRESPLHF. The CDR3 nucleotides read TGTGCCAGCAGCCCGGACAGGGAATCACCCCTCCACTTT. The J gene is TRBJ1-6, the V gene TRBV7-7; 8 nucleotides agree with TRBD1. Germline trimming cut 5 bases from V and 10 bases from J; bases unmatched to any gene: 4. The V gene's germline CDR1 is SSHAT and CDR2 FNYEAQ (reference sequence). The CDR3 runs 13 residues.

The chain employs TRBV10-2 and TRBJ2-3; TRBD2 matches at 9 bases. Germline V lookup: CDR1 WSHSY, CDR2 SAAADI. V lost 3 bases and J lost 4; bases outside the gene matches: 14. The CDR3 totals 18 residues. The CDR3 DNA follows: TGCGCCAGCAGTGATTTTGCGGGGGGGCCTTATGGCGCAGATACGCAGTATTTT. Translating gives CASSDFAGGPYGADTQYF.

A few counts support this clone. The genes are TRBV28 and TRBJ1-4, with 7 bases fitting TRBD1. The CDR3 contains 15 residues. Germline lookup yields CDR1 MDHEN and CDR2 SYDVKM. After removal of 5 bases from V and 5 bases from J, the junction contained 8 bases not matched to a gene. The CDR3 is CASSLPGQKNEKLFF. The CDR3 bases are TGTGCCAGCAGTCTACCGGGACAGAAGAATGAAAAACTGTTTTTT.

This clone was found once. The chain employs TRBV9 and TRBJ2-5; TRBD2 agrees at 10 bases. The V gene end was trimmed by 3 bases and the J gene end by 4 bases; junction bases not matched to a gene: 3. The CDR3 runs to 14 residues. Germline-derived CDR1 and CDR2 are SGDLS and YYNGEE. The CDR3 here is CASSASGRLETQYF. The CDR3 DNA reads TGTGCCAGCAGCGCTAGCGGGAGATTAGAGACCCAGTACTTC.

This clone was seen a single time. The chain couples TRBV5-1 to TRBJ1-6; no firm D call. V was trimmed by 3 bases and J by 7 bases, leaving 14 bases between them. Germline V gene lookup returns CDR1 SGHRS and CDR2 YFSETQ. This CDR3 is built from 15 residues. CDR3 amino acids: CASSSWEDYNSPLHF. The CDR3 DNA reads as TGCGCCAGCAGCTCCTGGGAGGACTACAATTCACCCCTCCACTTT.

The chain couples TRBV5-1 to TRBJ2-3; TRBD1 matches 7 bases. The CDR3 length is 15 residues. In germline, CDR1 is SGHRS, CDR2 YFSETQ. Trimming removed 2 bases from V and 1 base from J; junction bases left unmatched: 4. The CDR3 bases are TGCGCCAGCAGCTTTGACAGGGTGGGCACAGATACGCAGTATTTT. This encodes CASSFDRVGTDTQYF.

The chain recombines TRBV2 with TRBJ2-3; the match to TRBD2 covers 10 bases. The CDR3 is 15 amino acids. The V and J ends lost 4 bases and 4 bases, in that order; junction bases with no gene match: 5. Germline assignment: CDR1 SNHLY and CDR2 FYNNEI. The CDR3 spells CASSVGGLAADTQYF. CDR3 nucleotide sequence: TGTGCCAGCAGTGTGGGAGGACTAGCGGCAGATACGCAGTATTTT.

This chain links TRBV30 with TRBJ2-3; weak D call: TRBD2 (7 bases). Germline V lookup: CDR1 GTSNPN, CDR2 SVGIG (reference sequence). Trimming shortened V by 5 bases and J by 2 bases, and 14 bases separated the two germline ends. This CDR3 has 14 amino acids. The DNA of the CDR3 is TGTGCCTGGGAGGGGGGGGGATTCACAGATACGCAGTATTTT. This sequence encodes CAWEGGGFTDTQYF.

The count of this clone is one. The chain has TRBV6-5 and TRBJ1-1; D not resolved. Deletions cut 7 bases from V and 1 base from J, with 13 bases between. Germline lookup yields CDR1 MNHEY and CDR2 SVGAGI. CDR3 length: 14 residues. For the CDR3, the DNA is TGTGCCAGCAAAATAGAGGGCCCGAACACTGAAGCTTTCTTT. Translating it yields CASKIEGPNTEAFF.

In this sample, this clone turned up a few times. The chain links TRBV6-5 to TRBJ1-5; 8 bases line up with TRBD1. From germline, CDR1 is MNHEY and CDR2 SVGAGI. J gave up 5 bases and V 2 bases, and 5 bases lay outside the gene matches. CDR3 size: 15 residues. Here the CDR3 reads CASSYTGTGDQPQHF. CDR3 nucleotide sequence: TGTGCCAGCAGTTACACCGGGACAGGCGATCAGCCCCAGCATTTT.

CDR3 region: CASSQGQGVYGYTF. CDR3 DNA: TGCGCCAGCAGCCAAGGGCAGGGGGTGTATGGCTACACCTTC. V gene TRBV4-3 combines with J gene TRBJ1-2, with 7 bases that match TRBD1. The CDR3 runs to 14 residues. The germline gives CDR1 LGHNA, CDR2 YSLEER. The ends lost 1 base at V and 5 bases at J; junction bases unmatched: 4.

The V gene is TRBV28, the J gene TRBJ2-7; a weak D match, TRBD1 (6 bases). From germline, CDR1 is MDHEN and CDR2 SYDVKM. V gave up 6 bases and J gave up 3 bases, with 18 bases separating them. The CDR3 runs to 15 residues. The CDR3 DNA reads as TGTGCCAGCAGCTCCGGGACAAGTACTATCTACGAGCAGTACTTC. The encoded protein is CASSSGTSTIYEQYF.

Written as DNA, the CDR3 is TGTGCCAGCAGCCTTCGGCAGGGGATAGGAGAAAAACTGTTTTTT. Its protein product is CASSLRQGIGEKLFF. The J gene is TRBJ1-4, the V gene TRBV5-8; the D gene is possibly TRBD1 (6 bases). V lost 4 bases to trimming and J lost 8 bases, with 18 bases between them. This CDR3 region has 15 residues. Germline assignment: CDR1 SGHTS and CDR2 YDEGEE.

The chain has TRBV5-6 and TRBJ1-2, with 8 nucleotides matching TRBD1. V lost 0 bases and J lost 4; bases outside the gene matches: 2. This CDR3 spans 14 amino acids. Germline V CDR1 and CDR2: SGHDT, YYEEEE. CDR3 region: CASSLGTGLYGYTF. In nucleotides, the CDR3 is TGTGCCAGCAGCTTGGGGACAGGGCTCTATGGCTACACCTTC.

The chain has TRBV29-1 and TRBJ1-4, with 10 bases fitting TRBD1. This CDR3 is 14 amino acids long. Germline V gene lookup returns CDR1 SQVTM and CDR2 ANQGSEA. The ends lost 7 bases at V and 8 bases at J; junction bases unmatched: 10. The DNA for the CDR3 is TGCAGCGCTTCCTTCGAGGACAGGGGGGAAAAACTGTTTTTT. Its protein is CSASFEDRGEKLFF.

J is TRBJ1-2 and V is TRBV5-6; a possible D gene is TRBD1 (5 bases). Germline V CDR1 and CDR2: SGHDT, YYEEEE. The V end lost 1 base, the J end lost 4 bases, and 8 bases lay between the germline ends. This CDR3 is built from 13 residues. The CDR3 spells CASSLPGGYGYTF. The CDR3 nucleotides are TGTGCCAGCAGCTTGCCGGGGGGCTATGGCTACACCTTC.

The sample holds a few counts of this clone. This chain connects TRBV6-1 to TRBJ2-3; TRBD2 agrees at 12 bases. The CDR3 contains 18 residues. Germline CDR1 MNHNS, CDR2 SASEGT. Trimming cost V 2 bases and J 0 bases; bases outside gene matches: 6. CDR3 loop: CASSELLAGGPSTDTQYF. DNA of the CDR3: TGTGCCAGCAGTGAACTCCTAGCGGGAGGGCCTAGCACAGATACGCAGTATTTT.

The J gene is TRBJ1-1, the V gene TRBV7-3; a weak D match, TRBD1 (6 bases). The germline gives CDR1 SGHTA, CDR2 FQGTGA. The CDR3 contains 14 residues. The ends were cut back, 4 bases at V and 3 bases at J, with 12 bases in the middle. Here the CDR3 DNA reads TGTGCCAGCAGCTCCCAGGGGCCCCACACTGAAGCTTTCTTT. This encodes CASSSQGPHTEAFF.

The CDR3 nucleotides read TGTGCCACCAGCAGAGATTCAGCGCGGACTAGCCCTCTTTCCTACGAGCAGTACTTC. Translation gives CATSRDSARTSPLSYEQYF. The gene calls are TRBV15 and TRBJ2-7, with 8 bases matching TRBD2. Germline V gene lookup returns CDR1 LNHNV and CDR2 YYDKDF (reference sequence). This CDR3 has 19 residues. With V trimmed by 0 bases and J by 1 base, 14 bases remained unmatched.

The genes are TRBV19 and TRBJ2-2; weak D call: TRBD1 (5 bases). Germline V CDR1 and CDR2: LNHDA, SQIVND (reference sequence). V lost 7 bases to trimming and J lost 2 bases, with 14 bases between them. The CDR3 extends over 15 amino acids. This CDR3 reads CASIETATNTGELFF. CDR3 in DNA: TGTGCCAGTATAGAGACAGCTACTAACACCGGGGAGCTGTTTTTT.

This clone occurred once. The chain combines TRBV7-2 with TRBJ1-3; 9 positions agree with TRBD1. The CDR3 totals 16 residues. V was pared by 2 bases and J by 2 bases, with 4 bases of the junction left unmatched. CDR1 and CDR2 from the germline V gene are SGHTA and FQGNSA. In DNA, the CDR3 is TGTGCCAGCAGCTTAATGGGACAGGGTACTGGAAACACCATATATTTT. As protein: CASSLMGQGTGNTIYF.